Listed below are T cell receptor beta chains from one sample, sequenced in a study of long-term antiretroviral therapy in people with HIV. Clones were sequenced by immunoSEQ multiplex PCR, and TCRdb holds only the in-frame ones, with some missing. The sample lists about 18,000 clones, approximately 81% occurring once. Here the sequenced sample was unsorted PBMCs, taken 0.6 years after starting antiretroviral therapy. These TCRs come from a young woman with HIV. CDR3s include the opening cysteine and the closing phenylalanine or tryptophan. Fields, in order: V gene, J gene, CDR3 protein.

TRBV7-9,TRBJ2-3,CASSLGLERLSTDTQYF
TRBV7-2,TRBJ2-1,CASTLGEQSSYNEQFF
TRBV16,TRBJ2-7,CASSQWGGGSTSYEQYF
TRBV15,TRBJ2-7,CATSRDRSSYEQYF
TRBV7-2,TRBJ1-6,CASTPWGGEGSPLHF
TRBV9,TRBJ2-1,CASSVAGYNEQFF
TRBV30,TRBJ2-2,CAWSSEGTGELFF
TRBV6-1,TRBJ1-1,CASSVGSFEAFF
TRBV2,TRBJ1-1,CASRQTGQGSEAFF
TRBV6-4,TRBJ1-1,CASETGPANTEAFF
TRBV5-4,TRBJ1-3,CASSRAGNTIYF
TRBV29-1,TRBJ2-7,CSVEGRSIREQYF
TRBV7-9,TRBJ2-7,CASSLAAEQYF
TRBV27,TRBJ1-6,CASSLLGGQARYSPLHF
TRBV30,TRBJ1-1,CAWASVGGTEAFF
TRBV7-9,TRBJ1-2,CASSYGTGRYGYTF
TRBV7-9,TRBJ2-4,CASSSGAENIQYF
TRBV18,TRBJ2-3,CASSPRGGTDTQYF
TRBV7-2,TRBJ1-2,CASSLGQGYGYTF
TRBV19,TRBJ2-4,CASSIDPSGRSAKNIQYF
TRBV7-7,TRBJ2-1,CASSLEAVSYNEQFF
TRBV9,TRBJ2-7,CASSVGMGTIYEQYF
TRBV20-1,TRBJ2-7,CSARFGYEQYF
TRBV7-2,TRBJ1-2,CASSLSTAGPLYGYTF
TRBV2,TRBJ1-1,CASSGEYTEAFF
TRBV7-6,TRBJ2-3,CASSPGTGTDTQYF
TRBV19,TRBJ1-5,CASTPQGVVAPQHF